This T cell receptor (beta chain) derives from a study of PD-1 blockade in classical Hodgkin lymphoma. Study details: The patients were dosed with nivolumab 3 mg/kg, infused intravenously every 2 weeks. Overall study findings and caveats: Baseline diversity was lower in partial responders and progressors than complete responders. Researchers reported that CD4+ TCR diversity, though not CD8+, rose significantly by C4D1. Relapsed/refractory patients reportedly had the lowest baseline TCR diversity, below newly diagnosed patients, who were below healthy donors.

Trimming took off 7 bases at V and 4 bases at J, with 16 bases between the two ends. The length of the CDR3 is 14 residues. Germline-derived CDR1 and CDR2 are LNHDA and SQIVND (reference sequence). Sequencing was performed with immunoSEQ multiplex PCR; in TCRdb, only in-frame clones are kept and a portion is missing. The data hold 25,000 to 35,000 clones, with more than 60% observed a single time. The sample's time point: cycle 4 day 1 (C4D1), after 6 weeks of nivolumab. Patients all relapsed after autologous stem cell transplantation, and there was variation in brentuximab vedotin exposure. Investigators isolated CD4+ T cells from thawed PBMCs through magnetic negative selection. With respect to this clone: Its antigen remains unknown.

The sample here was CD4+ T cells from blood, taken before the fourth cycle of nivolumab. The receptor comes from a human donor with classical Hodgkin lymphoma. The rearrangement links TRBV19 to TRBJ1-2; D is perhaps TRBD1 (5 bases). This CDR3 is CASTTFGAGYGYTF. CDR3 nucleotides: TGTGCCAGTACCACCTTTGGGGCTGGCTATGGCTACACCTTC.